These T cell receptor beta chains were read from a single sample in a study of T cells in tuberculosis. Profiled with immunoSEQ multiplex PCR; TCRdb holds only in-frame clones, not every one. Of 25,000 to 35,000 clones in the sample, 85% to 95% are singletons; the top ten hold around 4.7%. Sequenced: PBMCs. These TCRs come from a donor aged 5 to 30 with latent tuberculosis or without tuberculosis infection. The CDR3 runs from the conserved cysteine through the conserved F or W.

>TRBV7-6
CASSGGVTGTDTQYF
>TRBV9
CASSQGNQPQHF
>TRBV28
CASSLEISYEQYF
>TRBV9
CASSVGRDNSPLHF
>TRBV19
CASAARTGAIQYF
>TRBV7-2
CASSIQGGDQPQHF
>TRBV7-9
CASSWGTTQFKQYF
>TRBV6-5
CASSYSYSGELFF
>TRBV2
CASSEVHSTNTGELFF
>TRBV7-8
CASSLAREGETQYF
>TRBV4-1
CASSQGKRREGRSSYEQYF
>TRBV4-3
CASSHRDRDSPLHF
>TRBV29-1
CSVDTRQGTKRNTEAFF
>TRBV28
CASSPRTGQALYEQYF
>TRBV6-6
CASSYRGLYNEQFF
>TRBV19
CASSIDGPGQGTYEQYF
>TRBV6-6
CASSRQTGNTEAFF
>TRBV28
CASSLGIAGQPQHF
>TRBV9
CASSGHLAGSSYNEQFF
>TRBV28
CASSLRPGLAGYNEQFF
>TRBV9
CASSVGLAGAGYNEQFF
>TRBV5-6
CASSLGSTAQYF
>TRBV6-6
CASSYGSVATDTQYF
>TRBV19
CASSMGTGLSETQYF
>TRBV25-1
CASSESPGELFF
>TRBV14
CASSGTHPREQYF
>TRBV18
CASSSTVDTQYF
>TRBV4-1
CASSQGASGSSYEQYF
>TRBV19
CASSIVGEGYEQYF
>TRBV7-3
CASSLSPGSYEQYF
>TRBV2
CASNRVAGGPNEQFF
>TRBV7-8
CASSSTGGVQTGELFF
>TRBV4-3
CASSQRLAGDYNEQFF
>TRBV29-1
CSVAGQGKETQYF
>TRBV19
CASSMIRDRDQPQHF
>TRBV29-1
CSVELRGRYEQYF